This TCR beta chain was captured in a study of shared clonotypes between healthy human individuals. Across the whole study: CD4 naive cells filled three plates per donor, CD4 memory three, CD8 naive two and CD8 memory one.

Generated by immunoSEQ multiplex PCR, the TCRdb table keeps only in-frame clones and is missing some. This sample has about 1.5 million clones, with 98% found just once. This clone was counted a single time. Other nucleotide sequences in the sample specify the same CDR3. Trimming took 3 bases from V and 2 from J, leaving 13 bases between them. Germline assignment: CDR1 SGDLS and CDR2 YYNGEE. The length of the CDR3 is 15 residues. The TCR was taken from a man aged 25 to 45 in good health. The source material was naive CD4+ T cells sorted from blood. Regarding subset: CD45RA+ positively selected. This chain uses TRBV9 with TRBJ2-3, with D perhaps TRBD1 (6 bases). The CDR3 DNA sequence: TGTGCCAGCAGCGCTCTGGGGGCATCCACAGATACGCAGTATTTT. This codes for CASSALGASTDTQYF.